This T cell receptor beta chain was sequenced for a study of human T cells and chemical hapten exposure. Study at large: Per-sample variation in TCR yield stemmed mainly from small pooled library volume differences.

This clonotype was seen repeatedly, ten times or more. The CDR3 has 14 amino acids. Deletions cut 4 bases from V and 0 bases from J, with 9 bases between. Time point described: patch test 2, 6 weeks after DPC sensitization. As to treatment: therapeutic diphenylcyclopropenone sensitization with weekly scalp DPC. TCRdb redid the calling of the RACE reads with MiXCR, one entry per CDR3 protein. The sample lists 95,000 or so distinct CDR3 sequences, 9.5% to 12% occurring once. Sequencing was performed on whole blood, taken in connection with sensitization to the hapten diphenylcyclopropenone (DPC). The rearrangement links TRBV12-3 or TRBV12-4 to TRBJ2-5, with D hard to call. This TCR came from a woman aged 40 to 50 with alopecia areata. Some clones in this sample may be carry-over from other donors' samples. CDR3 loop: CASSWGTYQETQYF. The CDR3 DNA reads TGTGCCAGCAGTTGGGGAACATACCAAGAGACCCAGTACTTC.